This TCR beta chain appears in the sequencing data of a study of spatial heterogeneity in lung cancer. A single record per CDR3 protein comes from TCRdb applying MiXCR to the 5' RACE reads. The data contain under 1,500 distinct CDR3 sequences, 6.5% of them singletons. The time point was: sample taken at primary tumor resection. Samples came from about 72 TRACERx patients with untreated early-stage lung cancer. The germline V gene has CDR1 DFQATT and CDR2 SNEGSKA (reference sequence). The CDR3 spans 14 residues. Germline trimming cut 2 bases from V and 5 bases from J; bases unmatched to any gene: 4. Source: normal lung tissue next to the tumor, taken at surgery. The receptor was derived from a male donor with early-stage non-small cell lung cancer. The chain is built from TRBV20-1 and TRBJ2-5; 11 nucleotides align to TRBD2. The DNA for the CDR3 is TGCAGTGCTAGACAGACTAGCGGGGTGGAGACCCAGTACTTC. This translates into CSARQTSGVETQYF.